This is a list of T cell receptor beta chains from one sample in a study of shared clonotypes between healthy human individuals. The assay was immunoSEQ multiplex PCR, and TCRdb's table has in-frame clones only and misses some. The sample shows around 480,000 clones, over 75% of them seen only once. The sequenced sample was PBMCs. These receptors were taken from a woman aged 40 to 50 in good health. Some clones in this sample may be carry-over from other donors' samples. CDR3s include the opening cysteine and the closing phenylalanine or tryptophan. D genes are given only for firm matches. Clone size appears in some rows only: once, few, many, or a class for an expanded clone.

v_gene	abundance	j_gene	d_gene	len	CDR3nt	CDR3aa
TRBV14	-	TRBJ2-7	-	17	TGTGCCAGCAGCCAAGAAAGGGGGATCCAGAATCTCTACGAGCAGTACTTC	CASSQERGIQNLYEQYF
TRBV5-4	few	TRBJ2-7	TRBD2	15	TGTGCCAGCAGCTTCACTGGTGGGAGGGCGTACGAGCAGTACTTC	CASSFTGGRAYEQYF
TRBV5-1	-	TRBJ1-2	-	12	TGCGCCAGCAGCTCCTGGGGAGGGGGCTACACCTTC	CASSSWGGGYTF
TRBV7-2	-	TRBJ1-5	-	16	TGTGCCAGCAGCTTAACTGGCACCCTCCCGAATCAGCCCCAGCATTTT	CASSLTGTLPNQPQHF
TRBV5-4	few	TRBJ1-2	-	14	TGTGCCAGCAGACTCGGGGGCGAAGGCTATGGCTACACCTTC	CASRLGGEGYGYTF
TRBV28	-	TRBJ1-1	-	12	TGTGCCAGCTCTGGGCCGAACACTGAAGCTTTCTTT	CASSGPNTEAFF
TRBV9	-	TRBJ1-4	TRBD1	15	TGTGCCAGCAGCGTAGGGGACAGCTTGGGGGAAAAACTGTTTTTT	CASSVGDSLGEKLFF
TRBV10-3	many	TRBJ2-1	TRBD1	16	TGTGCCATCAGTCATTCCGGGACAGGGGATTACAATGAGCAGTTCTTC	CAISHSGTGDYNEQFF
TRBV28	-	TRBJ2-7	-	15	TGTGCCAGCAGCACCGCCGTGGGATTCCCCTACGAGCAGTACTTC	CASSTAVGFPYEQYF
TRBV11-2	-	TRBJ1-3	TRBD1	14	TGTGCCAGCAGGAAGACAGGGTCTGGAAACACCATATATTTT	CASRKTGSGNTIYF
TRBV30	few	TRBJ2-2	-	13	TGTGCCTGGAGTGTGAATTTAGCCGGGGAGCTGTTTTTT	CAWSVNLAGELFF
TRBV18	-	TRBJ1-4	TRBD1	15	TGTGCCAGCTCAGCATGGGGACAGCAAAATGAAAAACTGTTTTTT	CASSAWGQQNEKLFF
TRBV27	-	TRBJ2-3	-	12	TGTGCCAGCAGTAGGCGCACAGATACGCAGTATTTT	CASSRRTDTQYF
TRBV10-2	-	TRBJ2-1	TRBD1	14	TGCGCCAGCACTCCGGGACAGGGCTACAATGAGCAGTTCTTC	CASTPGQGYNEQFF
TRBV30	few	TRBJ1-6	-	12	TGTGCCTGGGAAAGGGATGAGTCACCCCTCCACTTT	CAWERDESPLHF
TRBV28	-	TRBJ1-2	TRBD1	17	TGTGCCAGCAGTTTACTGGGCAGGGGGCGGCCAAACTATGGCTACACCTTC	CASSLLGRGRPNYGYTF
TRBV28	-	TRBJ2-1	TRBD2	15	TGTGCCAGCAGTTTAGGGCTAGCGGGAGGGAATGAGCAGTTCTTC	CASSLGLAGGNEQFF
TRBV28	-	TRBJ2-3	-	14	TGTGCCAGCAGTTTAATGACAGTCCCAGATACGCAGTATTTT	CASSLMTVPDTQYF
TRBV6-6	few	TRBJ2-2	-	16	TGTGCCAGCAGCCTTTGGGATCGTCTTGCCACCGGGGAGCTGTTTTTT	CASSLWDRLATGELFF
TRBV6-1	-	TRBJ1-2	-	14	TGTGCCAGCAGTGAAGGGGCAGGGCGGCCTGGCTACACCTTC	CASSEGAGRPGYTF
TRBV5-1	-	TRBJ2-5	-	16	TGCGCCAGCAGCTTGAGGGTGCAGGGGGGTCAAGAGACCCAGTACTTC	CASSLRVQGGQETQYF
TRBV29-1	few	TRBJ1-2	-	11	TGCAGCGTCGGGAATAACTATGGCTACACCTTC	CSVGNNYGYTF
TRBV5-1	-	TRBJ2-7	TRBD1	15	TGCGCCAGCAGCTCTCCGGGACAGGGGGCGGGAGAGCAGTACTTC	CASSSPGQGAGEQYF
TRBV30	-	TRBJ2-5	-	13	TGTGCCCGGGGGAGAGGGGTTCAAGAGACCCAGTACTTC	CARGRGVQETQYF
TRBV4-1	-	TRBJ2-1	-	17	TGCGCCAGCAGCCCCAAGGGCGGCAGCTCTTCCTACAATGAGCAGTTCTTC	CASSPKGGSSSYNEQFF
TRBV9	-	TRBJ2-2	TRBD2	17	TGTGCCAGCAGCGTAGAACTAGCGGGAGGGAACACCGGGGAGCTGTTTTTT	CASSVELAGGNTGELFF
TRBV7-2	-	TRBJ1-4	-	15	TGTGCCAGCAGCCCGGTGGTCGAACCAGGGGAAAAACTGTTTTTT	CASSPVVEPGEKLFF
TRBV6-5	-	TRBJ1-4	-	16	TGTGCCAGCAGTTACATCCAGGGGCCATCGAATGAAAAACTGTTTTTT	CASSYIQGPSNEKLFF
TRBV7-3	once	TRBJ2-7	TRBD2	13	TGTGCCAGCAGCTTCGGGGGGGCAGACGAGCAGTACTTC	CASSFGGADEQYF
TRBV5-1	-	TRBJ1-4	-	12	TGCGCCAGCAGGGGCGAATCGGAAAAACTGTTTTTT	CASRGESEKLFF
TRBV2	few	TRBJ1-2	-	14	TGTGCCAGCAGTGAATATCTGGAACAAGGTGGCTACACCTTC	CASSEYLEQGGYTF
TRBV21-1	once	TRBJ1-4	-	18	TGTGCCAGCAGCAAGCGACAGGGACCCGTCGCAACTAATGAAAAACTGTTTTTT	CASSKRQGPVATNEKLFF
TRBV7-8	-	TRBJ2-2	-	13	TGTGCCAGCAGTGGCAGGGTAGTCGGGGAGCTGTTTTTT	CASSGRVVGELFF
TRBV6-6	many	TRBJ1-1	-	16	TGTGCCAGCAGGTTCACATCCCAGGGTATGAACACTGAAGCTTTCTTT	CASRFTSQGMNTEAFF
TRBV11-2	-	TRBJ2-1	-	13	TGTGCCAGCAGCTTAGGCAGGGAGAATGAGCAGTTCTTC	CASSLGRENEQFF
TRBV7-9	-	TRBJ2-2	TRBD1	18	TGTGCCAGCAGCTTAGTTTCAATGGGACAGAGGAACACCGGGGAGCTGTTTTTT	CASSLVSMGQRNTGELFF
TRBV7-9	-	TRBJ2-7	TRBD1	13	TGTGCCAGCAGCTCGACAGGGTACTACGAGCAGTACTTC	CASSSTGYYEQYF
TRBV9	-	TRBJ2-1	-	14	TGTGCCAGCAGCTTCGGGACTGGAGGCTATGAGCAGTTCTTC	CASSFGTGGYEQFF
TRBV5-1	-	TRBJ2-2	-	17	TGCGCCAGCAGCCTGAGACCTGCGGAGGAGAACACCGGGGAGCTGTTTTTT	CASSLRPAEENTGELFF
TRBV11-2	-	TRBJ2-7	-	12	TGTGCCAGCAGCTTAGTCTCCTACGAGCAGTACTTC	CASSLVSYEQYF
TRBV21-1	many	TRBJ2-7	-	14	TGTGCCAGCAGCAAAGGGGGCAGACACTACGAGCAGTACTTC	CASSKGGRHYEQYF
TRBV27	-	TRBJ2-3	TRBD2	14	TGTGCCAGCAAACTAGCGGGAGGGCAGAGTACGCAGTATTTT	CASKLAGGQSTQYF